The 14 T cell receptor beta chains reported below all come from one sample, sequenced in a study of monozygotic twins with inflammatory bowel disease. TCRdb re-called the 5' RACE reads; every CDR3 protein appears as one record, without DNA. The sample table sets out 300,000 to 400,000 distinct CDR3 sequences. Material: blood. The receptors shown here come from a human donor with ulcerative colitis or Crohn's disease, or a healthy co-twin of an affected twin (not recorded which).

CDR3 region: CASSLDFSPSTDTQYF. The chain has TRBV27 and TRBJ2-3. Germline lookup yields CDR1 MNHEY and CDR2 SMNVEV (reference sequence). This CDR3 contains 16 residues.

V is TRBV7-2 and J is TRBJ2-7. The CDR3 is 16 residues long. CDR1 SGHTA and CDR2 FQGNSA come from the germline V gene. The CDR3 loop is CASSGAYVGGLWEQYF.

The chain has TRBV29-1 and TRBJ2-5; TCRdb selects TRBD2, and the lack of DNA leaves this call unchecked. The germline gives CDR1 SQVTM, CDR2 ANQGSEA. CDR3 length: 14 amino acids. CDR3 protein: CSVVKAGGRETQYF.

The rearrangement joins TRBV28 to TRBJ2-1; TCRdb selects TRBD1, and the lack of DNA leaves this call unchecked. Germline CDR1 and CDR2: MDHEN and SYDVKM. This CDR3 region has 16 residues. CDR3 in amino acids: CASSPPRMTGGYEQFF.

The chain has TRBV11-2 and TRBJ2-6; there is no DNA to check the TCRdb D call of TRBD1. The CDR3 length is 18 residues. Germline CDR1 and CDR2: SGHAT and FQNNGV. The CDR3 sequence: CASAQGQSLFSGANVLTF.

This rearrangement joins TRBV15 to TRBJ1-1; TCRdb calls TRBD1, which cannot be checked without DNA. Germline V gives CDR1 LNHNV, CDR2 YYDKDF (reference sequence). The CDR3 is 15 amino acids. The CDR3 sequence is CATSKTRTGIRAAFF.

The chain has TRBV5-5 and TRBJ1-5; lacking DNA, the TRBD1 call made by TCRdb goes unchecked. This CDR3 spans 15 amino acids. CDR1 and CDR2 from the germline V gene are SGHKS and YYEKEE (reference sequence). The CDR3 loop reads CASSFEDRGSLPQHF. Drawing the rest from reference TRBV5-5 and TRBJ1-5, the complete variable domain is DAGVTQSPTHLIKTRGQQVTLRCSPISGHKSVSWYQQVLGQGPQFIFQYYEKEERGRGNFPDRFSARQFPNYSSELNVNALLLGDSALYLCASSFEDRGSLPQHFGDGTRLSIL.

V gene TRBV29-1 combines with J gene TRBJ2-7; TCRdb's assignment of TRBD1 cannot be checked, as there is no DNA. CDR3 length: 13 residues. CDR1 is SQVTM, CDR2 ANQGSEA, per germline. CDR3 protein: CSVELGGGDEQYF.

The chain joins TRBV2 to TRBJ1-6; the D call of TRBD1 rests on TCRdb alone, since no DNA is present to check it. Germline loops: CDR1 SNHLY, CDR2 FYNNEI. The CDR3 length is 14 residues. CDR3 amino acids: CASSIQGMGSPLHF.

J is TRBJ2-7 and V is TRBV13. Germline CDR1 and CDR2: PRHDT and FYEKMQ (reference sequence). CDR3 size: 12 residues. The CDR3 sequence: CASSEQTYEQYF.

This rearrangement joins TRBV7-2 to TRBJ2-3. Per the germline V gene, CDR1 is SGHTA and CDR2 is FQGNSA. The CDR3 spans 12 residues. The CDR3 sequence: CASSQTKDTQYF.

This chain uses TRBV7-2 with TRBJ2-3; the TRBD1 assignment by TCRdb is unverifiable without DNA. CDR1 is SGHTA and CDR2 is FQGNSA in the germline V gene. The CDR3 length is 14 residues. CDR3 sequence: CASSTRRQGNTQYF.

The chain employs TRBV20-1 and TRBJ2-1; TCRdb designates TRBD2, a call that cannot be tested without DNA. Germline-derived CDR1 and CDR2 are DFQATT and SNEGSKA (reference sequence). This CDR3 has 19 amino acids. The CDR3 sequence: CSARWGWASGGKRAAEQFF.

The chain couples TRBV5-1 to TRBJ2-5; as DNA is missing, the TRBD1 call by TCRdb cannot be tested. Germline-derived CDR1 and CDR2 are SGHRS and YFSETQ. This CDR3 has 12 residues. CDR3 in amino acids: CASSFPGETQYF. The full variable domain, in which reference TRBV5-1 and TRBJ2-5 provide the parts outside the CDR3, is KAGVTQTPRYLIKTRGQQVTLSCSPISGHRSVSWYQQTPGQGLQFLFEYFSETQRNKGNFPGRFSGRQFSNSRSEMNVSTLELGDSALYLCASSFPGETQYFGPGTRLLVL.